These T cell receptor beta chains were read from a single sample in a study of T cell repertoires in cytomegalovirus infection. TCRdb reprocessed the reads with MiXCR, giving one entry per CDR3 protein. Of about 250,000 distinct CDR3 sequences listed, roughly an eighth are singletons. Sequences were obtained from PBMCs. The receptors originated from a human donor in good health (CMV status not recorded). Some clones in this sample may be carry-over from other donors' samples. Each CDR3 is given with its conserved first and last residue. The D gene is left open where the match is weak. Clone sizes are given selectively: once, few, many, or a class where the clone is expanded.

j_call: TRBJ2-3; v_call: TRBV7-2; clone_size: many; d_call: NA; cdr3_nt: TGTGCCAGCAGCTTAGGACCCCCTAATACGCAGTATTTT; cdr3_aa: CASSLGPPNTQYF
j_call: TRBJ2-1; v_call: TRBV19; clone_size: many; d_call: NA; cdr3_nt: TGTGCCAGTACCTATAGCGGCACAGGGGTCGATGAGCAGTTCTTC; cdr3_aa: CASTYSGTGVDEQFF
j_call: TRBJ2-6; v_call: TRBV30; clone_size: NA; d_call: TRBD1; cdr3_nt: TGTGCCTCTTATCCACCGGGACAGGGGATTGCAGGGGCCAACGTCCTGACTTTC; cdr3_aa: CASYPPGQGIAGANVLTF
j_call: TRBJ2-3; v_call: TRBV5-1; clone_size: NA; d_call: TRBD2; cdr3_nt: TGCGCCAGCAGAACTAGCGGGGGCCCCACAGATACGCAGTATTTT; cdr3_aa: CASRTSGGPTDTQYF
j_call: TRBJ2-1; v_call: TRBV14; clone_size: NA; d_call: TRBD1; cdr3_nt: TGTGCCAGCAGCCAATATACCGGGACAGGGGGCTCCTACAATGAGCAGTTCTTC; cdr3_aa: CASSQYTGTGGSYNEQFF
j_call: TRBJ2-2; v_call: TRBV5-4; clone_size: NA; d_call: NA; cdr3_nt: TGTGCCAGCAGCCAACCGGGGGAAGGGGCCCTCGGGGAGCTGTTTTTT; cdr3_aa: CASSQPGEGALGELFF
j_call: TRBJ2-2; v_call: TRBV7-3; clone_size: NA; d_call: TRBD2; cdr3_nt: TGTGCCAGCAGCCCGGGACTAGCAGACACCGGGGAGCTGTTTTTT; cdr3_aa: CASSPGLADTGELFF
j_call: TRBJ1-1; v_call: TRBV6-2/TRBV6-3; clone_size: many; d_call: TRBD1; cdr3_nt: TGTGCCAGCATCCAGGGGGCTGGTTATACTGAAGCTTTCTTT; cdr3_aa: CASIQGAGYTEAFF
j_call: TRBJ2-1; v_call: TRBV19; clone_size: many; d_call: TRBD2; cdr3_nt: TGTGCCAGTAGTATTGAGAGAGGACTAGCGGGTTCCAATGAGCAGTTCTTC; cdr3_aa: CASSIERGLAGSNEQFF
j_call: TRBJ1-1; v_call: TRBV12-3/TRBV12-4; clone_size: few; d_call: NA; cdr3_nt: TGTGCCAGCAACACAATGGGGACAAATGAAGCTTTCTTT; cdr3_aa: CASNTMGTNEAFF
j_call: TRBJ2-3; v_call: TRBV7-3; clone_size: many; d_call: TRBD2; cdr3_nt: TGTGCCAGCAGCCCCAGCGGGAGTCGGTCAGATACGCAGTATTTT; cdr3_aa: CASSPSGSRSDTQYF
j_call: TRBJ2-2; v_call: TRBV4-2; clone_size: many; d_call: NA; cdr3_nt: TGTGCCAGCAGCCGACAGGTGAACACCGGGGAGCTGTTTTTT; cdr3_aa: CASSRQVNTGELFF
j_call: TRBJ1-1; v_call: TRBV28; clone_size: many; d_call: NA; cdr3_nt: TGTGCCAGTCAGAGGGGCGCGAGGTTTGAAGCTTTCTTT; cdr3_aa: CASQRGARFEAFF